A single T cell receptor (beta chain) is shown here with its context. Its antigen is unidentified. This table comes from immunoSEQ multiplex PCR, and its TCRdb copy is limited to in-frame clones, with some not included. The repertoire includes some 99,000 clones, just over 90% of them detected once, and 0.65% to 0.9% sits in the top ten. CDR1 is MGHRA and CDR2 is YSYEKL in the germline V gene. The V and J ends lost 1 base and 1 base, in that order; junction bases with no gene match: 6. The CDR3 length is 16 residues. This entry is derived from a study of siplizumab effects on memory and regulatory T cells. Study results and limitations: Treatment with siplizumab left mappable alloreactive CD4+ clones averaging around 69% Treg-derived, compared with 25% to 30% in controls. Roughly 75-96% of proliferating clones (CD4+ or CD8+) could not be assigned a naive or memory phenotype. Under siplizumab, alloreactive sequences traced to unstimulated CD4+ memory cells were significantly reduced.

Sample: Tregs sorted from blood. V is TRBV4-1 and J is TRBJ2-5; 7 bases agree with TRBD2. The sequence was obtained from a human donor in good health. The CDR3 coding sequence is TGCGCCAGCAGCCAAGGGGCTAGCGGTATCCAAGAGACCCAGTACTTC. Translated: CASSQGASGIQETQYF.